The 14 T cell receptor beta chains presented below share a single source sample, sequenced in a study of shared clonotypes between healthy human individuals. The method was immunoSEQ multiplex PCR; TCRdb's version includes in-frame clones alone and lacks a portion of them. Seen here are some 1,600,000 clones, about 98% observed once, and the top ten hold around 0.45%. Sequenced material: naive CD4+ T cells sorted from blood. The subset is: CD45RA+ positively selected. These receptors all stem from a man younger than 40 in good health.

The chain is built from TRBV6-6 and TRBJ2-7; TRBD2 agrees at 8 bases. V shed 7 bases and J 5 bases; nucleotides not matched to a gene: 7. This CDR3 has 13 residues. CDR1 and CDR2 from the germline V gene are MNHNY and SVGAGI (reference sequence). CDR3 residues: CASKSGSIDEQYF. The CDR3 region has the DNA TGTGCCAGCAAGAGCGGGAGTATCGACGAGCAGTACTTC.

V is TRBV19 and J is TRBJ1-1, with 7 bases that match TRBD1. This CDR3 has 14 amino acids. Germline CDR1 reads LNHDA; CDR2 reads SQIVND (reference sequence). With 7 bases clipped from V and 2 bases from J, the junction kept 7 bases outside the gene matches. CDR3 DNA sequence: TGTGCCAGTACCCGGACAGGATCAAACACTGAAGCTTTCTTT. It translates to CASTRTGSNTEAFF.

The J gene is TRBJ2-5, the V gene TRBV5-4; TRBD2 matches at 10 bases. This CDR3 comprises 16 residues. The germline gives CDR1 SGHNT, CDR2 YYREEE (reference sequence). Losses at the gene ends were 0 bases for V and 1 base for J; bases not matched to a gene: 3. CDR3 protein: CASSLGGLASQETQYF. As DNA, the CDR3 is TGTGCCAGCAGCTTGGGGGGACTAGCGAGCCAAGAGACCCAGTACTTC. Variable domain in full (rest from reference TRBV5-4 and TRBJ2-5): ETGVTQSPTHLIKTRGQQVTLRCSSQSGHNTVSWYQQALGQGPQFIFQYYREEENGRGNFPPRFSGLQFPNYSSELNVNALELDDSALYLCASSLGGLASQETQYFGPGTRLLVL.

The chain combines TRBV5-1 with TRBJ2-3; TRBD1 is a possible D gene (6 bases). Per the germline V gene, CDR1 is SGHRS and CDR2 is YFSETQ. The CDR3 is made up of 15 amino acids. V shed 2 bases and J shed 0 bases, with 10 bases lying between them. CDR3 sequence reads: CASSLQGMSTDTQYF. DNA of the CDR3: TGCGCCAGCAGCTTACAGGGTATGAGCACAGATACGCAGTATTTT.

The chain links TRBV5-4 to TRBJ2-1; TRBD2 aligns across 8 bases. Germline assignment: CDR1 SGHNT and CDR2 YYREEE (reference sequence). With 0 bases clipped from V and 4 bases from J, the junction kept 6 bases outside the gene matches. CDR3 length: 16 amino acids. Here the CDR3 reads CASSLAGGGRYNEQFF. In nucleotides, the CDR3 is TGTGCCAGCAGCTTGGCCGGGGGGGGGCGTTACAATGAGCAGTTCTTC.

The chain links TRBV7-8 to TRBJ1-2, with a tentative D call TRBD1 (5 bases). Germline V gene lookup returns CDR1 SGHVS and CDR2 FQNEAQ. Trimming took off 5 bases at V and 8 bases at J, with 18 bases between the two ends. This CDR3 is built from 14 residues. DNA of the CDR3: TGTGCCAGCAGCCGAGGGGAGGGGTTAGGCGGCTACACCTTC. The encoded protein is CASSRGEGLGGYTF. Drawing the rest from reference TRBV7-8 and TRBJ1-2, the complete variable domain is GAGVSQSPRYKVAKRGQDVALRCDPISGHVSLFWYQQALGQGPEFLTYFQNEAQLDKSGLPSDRFFAERPEGSVSTLKIQRTQQEDSAVYLCASSRGEGLGGYTFGSGTRLTVV.

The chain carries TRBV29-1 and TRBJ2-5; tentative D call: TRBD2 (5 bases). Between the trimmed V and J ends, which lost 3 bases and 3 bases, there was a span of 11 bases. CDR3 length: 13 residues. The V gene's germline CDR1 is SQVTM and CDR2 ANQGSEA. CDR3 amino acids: CSVDLGAEETQYF. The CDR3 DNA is TGCAGCGTTGATTTAGGAGCGGAAGAGACCCAGTACTTC. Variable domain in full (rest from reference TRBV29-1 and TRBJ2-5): SAVISQKPSRDICQRGTSLTIQCQVDSQVTMMFWYRQQPGQSLTLIATANQGSEATYESGFVIDKFPISRPNLTFSTLTVSNMSPEDSSIYLCSVDLGAEETQYFGPGTRLLVL.

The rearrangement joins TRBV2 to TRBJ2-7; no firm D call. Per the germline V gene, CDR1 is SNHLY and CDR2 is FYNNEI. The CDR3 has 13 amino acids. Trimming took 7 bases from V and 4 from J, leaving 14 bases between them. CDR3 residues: CASKGDGVYEQYF. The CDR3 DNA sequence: TGTGCCAGCAAAGGAGATGGGGTGTACGAGCAGTACTTC. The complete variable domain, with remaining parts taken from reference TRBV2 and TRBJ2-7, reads EPEVTQTPSHQVTQMGQEVILRCVPISNHLYFYWYRQILGQKVEFLVSFYNNEISEKSEIFDDQFSVERPDGSNFTLKIRSTKLEDSAMYFCASKGDGVYEQYFGPGTRLTVT.

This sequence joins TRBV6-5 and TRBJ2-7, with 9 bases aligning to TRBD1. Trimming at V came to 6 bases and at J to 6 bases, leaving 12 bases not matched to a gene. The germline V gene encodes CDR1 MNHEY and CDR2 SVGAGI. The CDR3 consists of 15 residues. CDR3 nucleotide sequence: TGTGCCAGCAGCTCCACGACAGGGGGTATGGGCGAGCAGTACTTC. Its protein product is CASSSTTGGMGEQYF.

CDR3: CAWDGNYGYTF. The CDR3 DNA reads TGTGCCTGGGACGGAAACTATGGCTACACCTTC. The J gene is TRBJ1-2, the V gene TRBV30; D remains unclear. Trimming pared 5 bases from V and 2 bases from J, leaving 6 bases between. Germline CDR1 and CDR2: GTSNPN and SVGIG (reference sequence). This CDR3 region has 11 residues.

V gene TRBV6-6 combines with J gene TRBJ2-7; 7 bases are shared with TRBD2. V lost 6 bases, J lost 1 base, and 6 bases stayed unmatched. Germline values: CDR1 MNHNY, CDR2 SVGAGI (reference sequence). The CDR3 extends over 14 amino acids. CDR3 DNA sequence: TGTGCCAGCAGCCGTACTAGCGTATCCTACGAGCAGTACTTC. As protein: CASSRTSVSYEQYF.

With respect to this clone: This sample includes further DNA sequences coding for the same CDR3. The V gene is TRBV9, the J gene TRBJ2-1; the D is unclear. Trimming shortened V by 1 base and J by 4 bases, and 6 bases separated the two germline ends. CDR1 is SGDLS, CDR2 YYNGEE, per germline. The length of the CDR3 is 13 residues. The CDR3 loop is CASSVSGYNEQFF. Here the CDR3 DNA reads TGTGCCAGCAGCGTATCGGGTTACAATGAGCAGTTCTTC.

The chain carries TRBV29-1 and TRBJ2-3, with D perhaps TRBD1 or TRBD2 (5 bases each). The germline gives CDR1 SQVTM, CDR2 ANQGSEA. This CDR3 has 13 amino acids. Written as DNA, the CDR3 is TGCCTAATCTCGGGGCTCAGCACAGATACGCAGTATTTT. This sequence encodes CLISGLSTDTQYF.

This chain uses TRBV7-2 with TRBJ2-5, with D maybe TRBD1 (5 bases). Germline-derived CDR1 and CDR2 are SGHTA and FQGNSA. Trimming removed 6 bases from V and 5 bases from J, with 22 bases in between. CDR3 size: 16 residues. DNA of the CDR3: TGTGCCAGCAGGTCCGGTAGGGGAAAGGGCAGGGAGACCCAGTACTTC. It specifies CASRSGRGKGRETQYF. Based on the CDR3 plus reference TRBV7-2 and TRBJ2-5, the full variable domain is GAGVSQSPSNKVTEKGKDVELRCDPISGHTALYWYRQSLGQGLEFLIYFQGNSAPDKSGLPSDRFSAERTGGSVSTLTIQRTQQEDSAVYLCASRSGRGKGRETQYFGPGTRLLVL.